The T cell receptor beta chain described here comes from a study of lymphopenia after photon versus proton radiotherapy. Notes on the study in general: Post-nadir diversity loss with photons came from oligoclonal expansion, particularly CD8+ Temra cells. Post-nadir TCR diversity decline inversely tracked overall survival among those who died. Authors raise, but do not show, better survival with proton therapy.

Germline trimming cut 4 bases from V and 1 base from J; bases unmatched to any gene: 14. The CDR3 runs 17 residues. Germline V gene data show CDR1 as SGHDT and CDR2 as YYEEEE. Concerning this clone: Its antigen is not known.

Data came from immunoSEQ multiplex PCR; TCRdb stores just in-frame clones and leaves some out. The table records just over 40,000 clones, roughly 86% of them present only once. This receptor was identified in a woman in her sixties or seventies with pancreatic cancer. Some clones in this sample may be carry-over from other donors' samples. The sample here was peripheral blood, taken from a patient treated with proton-based radiotherapy. The rearrangement uses TRBV5-6 and TRBJ2-7; 7 bases match TRBD2. The CDR3 region has the DNA TGTGCCAGCAGCCCCGTCGGGGAGGGCCACTCATCCTACGAGCAGTACTTC. Protein sequence: CASSPVGEGHSSYEQYF.